Sequencing of this TCR beta chain was carried out in a study of human T cells and chemical hapten exposure. This clonotype was observed a handful of times. Its antigen is unidentified. TCRdb reanalysed the RACE reads using MiXCR and keeps one entry per CDR3 protein. This sample has more than 75,000 distinct CDR3 sequences, with around 10% found just once. The sample's time point: pre-sensitization, week 0. Treatment here: therapeutic diphenylcyclopropenone sensitization with weekly scalp DPC. Study conclusions and caveats: Relative to control repertoires, expanded TCRs gave rise to significantly more large CDR3 similarity clusters.

The receptor comes from a woman between 40 and 55 years old with alopecia areata. Some clones in this sample may be carry-over from other donors' samples. This specimen was whole blood, taken in connection with sensitization to the hapten diphenylcyclopropenone (DPC).

The CDR3 is CSVESRGKNTEAFF. For the CDR3, the DNA is TGCAGCGTTGAATCCAGGGGCAAGAACACTGAAGCTTTCTTT. J is TRBJ1-1 and V is TRBV29-1, with a weak D call TRBD1 (6 bases). Germline V gene data show CDR1 as SQVTM and CDR2 as ANQGSEA. V was shortened by 2 bases and J by 1 base, with 11 bases between the two germline ends. The CDR3 sequence is 14 residues long.